Below are 22 T cell receptor beta chains sequenced from a single sample in a study of cytomegalovirus exposure and HLA in healthy donors. This PCR relied on a set of 60 Vbeta primers and 13 Jbeta primers. Libraries were prepared by immunoSEQ multiplex PCR; TCRdb keeps only in-frame clonotypes and omits some of them. The table shows roughly 220,000 clones, with approximately 70% occurring only once. The sequencing input was PBMCs. Receptors were obtained from a man aged 40-49 years in good health and CMV-seropositive.

This clone was counted only a few times. The V call is TRBV5-6, the J call TRBJ2-7; D possibly corresponds to TRBD2 (6 bases). Per germline, CDR1 SGHDT and CDR2 YYEEEE. The CDR3 is 15 residues long. Trimming stripped 1 base from V and 5 bases from J, with 16 bases between. The CDR3 DNA follows: TGTGCCAGCAGCTTGCGGGGGAGAGGAACCGACGAGCAGTACTTC. Translated, it gives CASSLRGRGTDEQYF.

V usage is TRBV7-9 and J usage is TRBJ2-7, with D possibly TRBD1 on 5 matching bases. Germline CDR1 SEHNR, CDR2 FQNEAQ (reference sequence). The CDR3 contains 15 residues. V lost 5 bases, J lost 4 bases, and 18 bases lay in between. DNA for the CDR3: TGTGCCAGCAGCAGCGACAGTGAGAGTGAGTACGAGCAGTACTTC. Protein: CASSSDSESEYEQYF.

This clone came up a few times. The chain couples TRBV6-6 to TRBJ2-7; D is uncertain. In germline, CDR1 is MNHNY, CDR2 SVGAGI (reference sequence). Trimming cost V 6 bases and J 3 bases, with 9 bases left between them. The length of the CDR3 is 12 residues. The CDR3 DNA reads TGTGCCAGCAGCCTACTAATCTACGAGCAGTACTTC. Translated: CASSLLIYEQYF.

The rearrangement joins TRBV5-6 to TRBJ2-5; possibly TRBD2 for D (6 bases). CDR3 length: 15 residues. CDR1 is SGHDT and CDR2 is YYEEEE in the germline V gene. V was shortened by 3 bases and J by 4 bases, with 16 bases between the two germline ends. The CDR3 DNA sequence: TGTGCCAGCAGCTCAGAGACTAGGTTAGGAGAGACCCAGTACTTC. It codes for CASSSETRLGETQYF.

The chain has TRBV7-6 and TRBJ1-2; 7 nucleotides line up with TRBD1. Germline CDR1 and CDR2: SGHVS and FNYEAQ. The CDR3 length is 16 residues. The V segment lost 5 bases and the J segment 4 bases; nucleotides outside the gene matches: 13. CDR3 amino acids: CASSVLRQGGSYGYTF. The CDR3 coding sequence is TGTGCCAGCAGCGTGCTGAGACAGGGTGGGTCCTATGGCTACACCTTC.

This chain links TRBV7-9 with TRBJ1-2, with D unresolved. Germline CDR1 is SEHNR and CDR2 is FQNEAQ (reference sequence). Trimming cost V 5 bases and J 8 bases, with 15 bases left between them. The CDR3 is 13 residues long. In nucleotides, the CDR3 is TGTGCCAGCAGCCCCGTGAGAGGAGGCGGCTACACCTTC. This encodes CASSPVRGGGYTF.

V usage is TRBV29-1 and J usage is TRBJ1-2; D might be TRBD1 (5 bases). The CDR3 consists of 12 residues. The germline CDR1 and CDR2 sequences are SQVTM and ANQGSEA. Trimming removed 0 bases at V and 4 bases at J, with 6 bases between. CDR3 amino acids: CSVEDTGYGYTF. The CDR3 DNA follows: TGCAGCGTTGAAGACACAGGCTATGGCTACACCTTC.

V gene TRBV11-1 combines with J gene TRBJ1-6; 9 bases align to TRBD1. The junction had 8 bases not matched to a gene; V was cut back by 4 bases and J by 10 bases. Germline loops: CDR1 SGHAT, CDR2 FQDESV (reference sequence). The CDR3 is made up of 15 amino acids. The CDR3 sequence: CASSSEGQGRSPLHF. CDR3 nucleotide sequence: TGTGCCAGCAGCTCCGAGGGACAGGGACGATCACCCCTCCACTTT.

V gene TRBV6-5 combines with J gene TRBJ1-3; D gene ambiguous. Germline V lookup: CDR1 MNHEY, CDR2 SVGAGI. V lost 2 bases and J lost 4, with 6 bases in between. This CDR3 has 13 residues. In DNA, the CDR3 is TGTGCCAGCAGTTACAATGAGGGAAACACCATATATTTT. The encoded protein is CASSYNEGNTIYF.

The chain has TRBV6-5 and TRBJ2-7; D is perhaps TRBD1 (6 bases). The CDR3 consists of 13 residues. Germline V CDR1 and CDR2: MNHEY, SVGAGI. The V gene lost 0 bases and the J gene lost 3 bases, with 6 bases spanning the gap. The DNA of the CDR3 is TGTGCCAGCAGTTACTCGACAGGCTACGAGCAGTACTTC. Amino acid sequence: CASSYSTGYEQYF.

This clone was observed a handful of times. The V call is TRBV9, the J call TRBJ2-2; a possible D gene is TRBD1 (6 bases). Trimming removed 0 bases at V and 0 bases at J, with 12 bases between. Germline V gene data show CDR1 as SGDLS and CDR2 as YYNGEE. The length of the CDR3 is 17 residues. In DNA form, the CDR3 reads TGTGCCAGCAGCGTAGCTCGGACAGCCACGAACACCGGGGAGCTGTTTTTT. Its translation: CASSVARTATNTGELFF. Filled out from reference TRBV9 and TRBJ2-2, the complete variable domain reads DSGVTQTPKHLITATGQRVTLRCSPRSGDLSVYWYQQSLDQGLQFLIQYYNGEERAKGNILERFSAQQFPDLHSELNLSSLELGDSALYFCASSVARTATNTGELFFGEGSRLTVL.

This clone was seen only a few times. The chain is built from TRBV5-1 and TRBJ1-5; possible D gene TRBD1, 6 bases. V was cut by 0 bases and J by 4 bases, with 11 bases left in between. The CDR3 extends over 15 amino acids. The germline gives CDR1 SGHRS, CDR2 YFSETQ. The CDR3 nucleotides are TGCGCCAGCAGCTTGGATGCAGGGGAGAATCAGCCCCAGCATTTT. Translated: CASSLDAGENQPQHF.

V and J are TRBV19 and TRBJ1-2, with 9 bases lining up with TRBD1. The CDR3 is made up of 15 amino acids. The germline V gene has CDR1 LNHDA and CDR2 SQIVND (reference sequence). V dropped 5 bases and J dropped 6; count of bases not matched to a gene: 10. The CDR3 region is CASSWTGASIDGYTF. The CDR3 nucleotides read TGTGCCAGTAGTTGGACAGGGGCCTCAATAGATGGCTACACCTTC. The variable domain in full, completed from reference TRBV19 and TRBJ1-2, reads DGGITQSPKYLFRKEGQNVTLSCEQNLNHDAMYWYRQDPGQGLRLIYYSQIVNDFQKGDIAEGYSVSREKKESFPLTVTSAQKNPTAFYLCASSWTGASIDGYTFGSGTRLTVV.

The CDR3 loop is CASSPTLAENSETQYF. CDR3 nucleotide sequence: TGTGCCAGCAGTCCAACACTAGCGGAAAATTCAGAGACCCAGTACTTC. V usage is TRBV27 and J usage is TRBJ2-5; 8 bases match TRBD2. CDR3 length equals 16 residues. J lost 4 bases, V lost 5 bases, and 12 bases had no gene match. Germline loops: CDR1 MNHEY, CDR2 SMNVEV (reference sequence).

This chain joins TRBV4-1 and TRBJ2-5; 8 nucleotides line up with TRBD1. Trimming at V came to 3 bases and at J to 7 bases, leaving 10 bases not matched to a gene. Germline V gives CDR1 MGHRA, CDR2 YSYEKL. This CDR3 region has 15 residues. CDR3 sequence (DNA): TGCGCCAGCAGCCAGCCTAGGACAGGGCTTGGGACCCAGTACTTC. Translating gives CASSQPRTGLGTQYF.

The chain links TRBV29-1 to TRBJ2-3; perhaps TRBD2 as D (6 bases). Germline loops: CDR1 SQVTM, CDR2 ANQGSEA. CDR3 size: 14 residues. Trimming shortened V by 3 bases and J by 1 base, and 11 bases separated the two germline ends. The CDR3 DNA follows: TGCAGCGTTGATTGGCCTAGCGGCACAGATACGCAGTATTTT. Translation gives CSVDWPSGTDTQYF.

The CDR3 sequence: CASIIAQGRNEQYF. CDR3 bases: TGTGCCAGCATCATTGCACAGGGAAGGAATGAGCAGTACTTC. This chain joins TRBV6-6 and TRBJ2-7, with D tentatively TRBD1 (6 bases). CDR1 is MNHNY, CDR2 SVGAGI, per germline (reference sequence). The CDR3 sequence is 14 residues long. V was cut by 7 bases and J by 7 bases, with 20 bases left in between.

V and J are TRBV28 and TRBJ1-5; D uncertain. Trimming pared 5 bases from V and 2 bases from J, leaving 13 bases between. The length of the CDR3 is 15 residues. Germline values: CDR1 MDHEN, CDR2 SYDVKM. The CDR3 spells CASSPVGLGNQPQHF. CDR3 nucleotide sequence: TGTGCCAGCAGTCCGGTGGGCCTCGGCAATCAGCCCCAGCATTTT.

The chain is built from TRBV11-2 and TRBJ1-6; TRBD1 matches 7 bases. V trimming: 6 bases; J trimming: 11 bases; junction bases outside the gene matches: 10. Germline CDR1 reads SGHAT; CDR2 reads FQNNGV. This CDR3 comprises 14 residues. The CDR3 sequence is CASSLGQEGTPLHF. For the CDR3, the DNA is TGTGCCAGCAGTCTCGGACAGGAGGGAACACCCCTCCACTTT.

This clone appeared a few times. J is TRBJ2-3 and V is TRBV6-5; TRBD2 might be the D (6 bases). Trimming left V 6 bases short and J 2 bases short, with 9 bases between. The CDR3 totals 13 residues. Germline-derived CDR1 and CDR2 are MNHEY and SVGAGI. The CDR3 coding sequence is TGTGCCAGCAGGAGGGACTTCACAGATACGCAGTATTTT. This gives the protein CASRRDFTDTQYF.

This clone was seen more than once but under ten times. The chain has TRBV6-5 and TRBJ1-2; D remains unclear. V was shortened by 11 bases and J by 4 bases, with 17 bases between the two germline ends. CDR3 size: 13 residues. The germline V gene encodes CDR1 MNHEY and CDR2 SVGAGI. CDR3 DNA: TGTGCCTCCGGAGGTCCCAACTCCTATGGCTACACCTTC. The encoded protein is CASGGPNSYGYTF.

The rearrangement joins TRBV27 to TRBJ2-7; 8 bases are a match to TRBD2. The CDR3 loop spans 15 amino acids. Per the germline V gene, CDR1 is MNHEY and CDR2 is SMNVEV (reference sequence). V lost 5 bases, J lost 4 bases, and 10 bases stayed unmatched. Written as DNA, the CDR3 is TGTGCCAGCAGTCGGGAGGGACATGGGGGGTACGAGCAGTACTTC. This sequence encodes CASSREGHGGYEQYF.